The 7 T cell receptor beta chains presented below share a single source sample, sequenced in a study of T and B cells in COVID-19 patients. TRB was amplified from around 250-500 ng of blood genomic DNA. TRB rearrangements were amplified by multiplex PCR with BIOMED2 TRB-A/B primers. TCRdb analysed the multiplex PCR reads with MiXCR anew, one entry per CDR3 protein. The sample yields fewer than 20,000 distinct CDR3 sequences, about 36% seen once. The source material was blood. Every receptor here comes from a human donor with active COVID-19.

The J gene is TRBJ2-5, the V gene TRBV7-9; D possibly corresponds to TRBD2 (6 bases). This CDR3 contains 14 residues. V lost 6 bases to trimming and J lost 1 base, with 12 bases between them. Looked up from germline, CDR1 is SEHNR and CDR2 is FQNEAQ (reference sequence). CDR3 sequence: CASRLGGLQETQYF. CDR3 in DNA: TGTGCCAGCAGACTCGGGGGACTCCAAGAGACCCAGTACTTC. Combining the CDR3 with reference TRBV7-9 and TRBJ2-5 gives the whole variable domain DTGVSQNPRHKITKRGQNVTFRCDPISEHNRLYWYRQTLGQGPEFLTYFQNEAQLEKSRLLSDRFSAERPKGSFSTLEIQRTEQGDSAMYLCASRLGGLQETQYFGPGTRLLVL.

This chain connects TRBV18 to TRBJ1-5; D is uncertain. The V end was cut by 4 bases, the J end by 4 bases, with 8 bases between. The CDR3 is 13 amino acids. Germline CDR1 reads KGHSH; CDR2 reads LQKENI. This chain's CDR3 is CASSQDENQPQHF. As DNA, the CDR3 is TGTGCCAGCTCACAAGACGAGAATCAGCCCCAGCATTTT.

The chain uses TRBV6-4 and TRBJ1-2, with 7 positions matching TRBD1. V trimming: 3 bases; J trimming: 6 bases; junction bases outside the gene matches: 10. Germline values: CDR1 MRHNA, CDR2 SNTAGT. CDR3 size: 15 residues. DNA for the CDR3: TGTGCCAGCAGTGAGTGGGACAGCGCGAGAGATGGCTACACCTTC. Amino acid sequence: CASSEWDSARDGYTF.

The chain employs TRBV5-5 and TRBJ2-3; D gene uncertain. Germline V gene data show CDR1 as SGHKS and CDR2 as YYEKEE (reference sequence). The CDR3 has 15 amino acids. Deletions cut 5 bases from V and 3 bases from J, with 16 bases between. CDR3 DNA sequence: TGTGCCAGCAGTCCCCTTAGCCCTGGGACAGATACGCAGTATTTT. This codes for CASSPLSPGTDTQYF. The full variable domain, rest sourced from reference TRBV5-5 and TRBJ2-3, is DAGVTQSPTHLIKTRGQQVTLRCSPISGHKSVSWYQQVLGQGPQFIFQYYEKEERGRGNFPDRFSARQFPNYSSELNVNALLLGDSALYLCASSPLSPGTDTQYFGPGTRLTVL.

The chain is built from TRBV6-6 and TRBJ1-1, with D perhaps TRBD1 (5 bases). V was pared by 2 bases and J by 0 bases, with 7 bases between. Germline V gene sequence: CDR1 MNHNY, CDR2 SVGAGI (reference sequence). This CDR3 contains 14 residues. The CDR3 sequence: CASSYGGLNTEAFF. The CDR3 DNA reads TGTGCCAGCAGTTACGGGGGTTTGAACACTGAAGCTTTCTTT.

V gene TRBV6-6 combines with J gene TRBJ2-2; TRBD2 aligns across 13 bases. The length of the CDR3 is 18 residues. V lost 6 bases, J lost 0 bases, and 7 bases stayed unmatched. Germline V CDR1 and CDR2: MNHNY, SVGAGI (reference sequence). The DNA of the CDR3 is TGTGCCAGCAGGGCTTACGGGACTAGCGGGGCGAACACCGGGGAGCTGTTTTTT. The encoded protein is CASRAYGTSGANTGELFF.

This chain connects TRBV6-4 to TRBJ1-5; D gene uncertain. The V and J ends lost 9 bases and 5 bases respectively, with 17 bases between them. CDR3 length: 14 amino acids. Germline CDR1 is MRHNA and CDR2 is SNTAGT. The CDR3 DNA follows: TGTGCCAGGATTGGCACACCCTGCCATCAGCCCCAGCATTTT. Protein: CARIGTPCHQPQHF.